The 32 T cell receptor beta chains below were found in one sample sequenced in a study of shared clonotypes between healthy human individuals (dated by TCRdb to 2018 to 2021). Library preparation employed the immunoSEQ multiplex PCR assay. The table comes from immuneACCESS by way of TCRdb, which keeps in-frame sequences with V and J called. Part of the clones is missing from these tables; in studies checked, under half for an unresolved V gene and the rest for unknown reasons. This sample gives about 820,000 clones in total; 80% to 95% of them show up just once. The ten top clones hold approximately 25% of the sample. CD8 naive samples were CD45RO-negative cells positively selected for CCR7, giving a CD45RA+CCR7+ population that excluded TemRA cells. Sequencing was performed on naive CD8+ T cells sorted from blood. What this sample's cell subset or site label stands for: CD45RA+CCR7+. The receptors shown here come from a young man in good health.

In its sample, this clone was seen a few times. The V call is TRBV28, the J call TRBJ2-7; a possible D gene is TRBD1 (6 bases). Between the trimmed V and J ends, which lost 6 bases and 0 bases, there was a span of 9 bases. Germline CDR1 is MDHEN and CDR2 is SYDVKM. This CDR3 region has 13 residues. CDR3 sequence: CASRDRPSYEQYF. The CDR3 DNA reads as TGTGCCAGCAGAGACAGGCCCTCCTACGAGCAGTACTTC.

The chain couples TRBV7-2 to TRBJ2-7, with 10 bases matching TRBD2. The trim removed 6 bases at V and 5 bases at J, leaving 7 bases unmatched. The CDR3 loop spans 14 amino acids. Per the germline V gene, CDR1 is SGHTA and CDR2 is FQGNSA. The CDR3 nucleotides read TGTGCCAGCAGTTGGGCTAGCGGGGGAAACGAGCAGTACTTC. As protein: CASSWASGGNEQYF.

This chain joins TRBV2 and TRBJ2-3; 8 bases are shared with TRBD1. After removal of 4 bases from V and 6 bases from J, the junction contained 9 bases not matched to a gene. Looked up from germline, CDR1 is SNHLY and CDR2 is FYNNEI. CDR3 length equals 15 residues. Written as DNA, the CDR3 is TGTGCCAGCAGTGCGACAGGGGCACCCTCGGATACGCAGTATTTT. Translating gives CASSATGAPSDTQYF.

The chain is built from TRBV29-1 and TRBJ2-5; the match to TRBD2 covers 10 bases. The germline V gene has CDR1 SQVTM and CDR2 ANQGSEA. This CDR3 has 15 amino acids. Germline trimming cut 4 bases from V and 4 bases from J; bases unmatched to any gene: 9. In DNA form, the CDR3 reads TGCAGCGTTGTCCGGACTAGCGGCGGGGGAGAGACCCAGTACTTC. This gives the protein CSVVRTSGGGETQYF.

The V call is TRBV7-9, the J call TRBJ2-1; D not certain. There are 12 residues in the CDR3. V shed 5 bases and J shed 5 bases, with 7 bases lying between them. Germline CDR1 and CDR2: SEHNR and FQNEAQ (reference sequence). CDR3 residues: CASSRTHNEQFF. The CDR3 bases are TGTGCCAGCAGCCGCACCCACAATGAGCAGTTCTTC. Together with reference TRBV7-9 and TRBJ2-1, the CDR3 gives the full variable domain: DTGVSQNPRHKITKRGQNVTFRCDPISEHNRLYWYRQTLGQGPEFLTYFQNEAQLEKSRLLSDRFSAERPKGSFSTLEIQRTEQGDSAMYLCASSRTHNEQFFGPGTRLTVL.

The CDR3 loop reads CASSYQGAVEYF. The CDR3 DNA reads as TGTGCCAGCAGTTACCAAGGGGCAGTAGAGTACTTC. The chain carries TRBV6-9 and TRBJ2-7; D is perhaps TRBD1 (5 bases). V was shortened by 3 bases and J by 11 bases, with 14 bases between the two germline ends. There are 12 residues in the CDR3. The germline V gene has CDR1 MNHGY and CDR2 SVAAGI.

This clone was seen a single time. The rearrangement uses TRBV11-1 and TRBJ2-7; no definite D call. CDR1 and CDR2 from the germline V gene are SGHAT and FQDESV (reference sequence). This CDR3 is built from 13 residues. The germline V and J ends were trimmed by 3 bases and 3 bases, with 9 bases remaining between them. CDR3 coding DNA: TGTGCCAGCAGCTTTAGAGCCAACTACGAGCAGTACTTC. Its translation is CASSFRANYEQYF. Variable domain in full (rest from reference TRBV11-1 and TRBJ2-7): EAEVAQSPRYKITEKSQAVAFWCDPISGHATLYWYRQILGQGPELLVQFQDESVVDDSQLPKDRFSAERLKGVDSTLKIQPAELGDSAMYLCASSFRANYEQYFGPGTRLTVT.

The chain carries TRBV29-1 and TRBJ2-1; no definite D call. The CDR3 sequence is 16 residues long. The germline V and J ends were trimmed by 3 bases and 1 base, with 16 bases remaining between them. Germline V gene sequence: CDR1 SQVTM, CDR2 ANQGSEA. The CDR3 nucleotides are TGCAGCGTTGATGGTCGTAGGTTGTCGTCCTACAATGAGCAGTTCTTC. Translating gives CSVDGRRLSSYNEQFF.

The rearrangement uses TRBV6-1 and TRBJ1-5; a weak D match, TRBD1 (5 bases). V was cut by 10 bases and J by 6 bases, with 22 bases left in between. The germline V gene encodes CDR1 MNHNS and CDR2 SASEGT. This CDR3 region has 15 residues. The CDR3 DNA sequence: TGTGCCACCTCTCTCCGGGACTCAAGGGGTCAGCCCCAGCATTTT. Its protein product is CATSLRDSRGQPQHF.

The chain combines TRBV13 with TRBJ1-3; D is undetermined. V was pared by 0 bases and J by 0 bases, with 3 bases between. The V gene's germline CDR1 is PRHDT and CDR2 FYEKMQ (reference sequence). The CDR3 has 14 amino acids. CDR3 region: CASSLGDSGNTIYF. The CDR3 DNA sequence: TGTGCCAGCAGCTTAGGGGACTCTGGAAACACCATATATTTT.

This sequence joins TRBV4-1 and TRBJ1-2; D not certain. CDR1 is MGHRA and CDR2 is YSYEKL in the germline V gene. Trimming removed 0 bases at V and 5 bases at J, with 16 bases between. The length of the CDR3 is 16 residues. In DNA form, the CDR3 reads TGCGCCAGCAGCCAAGATCCTAAGGCCGCGCCGTATGGCTACACCTTC. Residues: CASSQDPKAAPYGYTF.

The V and J genes are TRBV7-6 and TRBJ2-1; 14 bases align to TRBD2. There are 16 residues in the CDR3. Germline V gene sequence: CDR1 SGHVS, CDR2 FNYEAQ. After removal of 4 bases from V and 8 bases from J, the junction contained 7 bases not matched to a gene. The CDR3 nucleotides read TGTGCCAGCAGCTCCCTGGGACTAGCGGGAGACTATGAGCAGTTCTTC. The encoded protein is CASSSLGLAGDYEQFF.

In DNA form, the CDR3 reads TGTGCCAGCAGTTTGGGACAGGCCTACCAAGAGACCCAGTACTTC. This encodes CASSLGQAYQETQYF. V and J are TRBV27 and TRBJ2-5; 8 bases match TRBD1. Germline V CDR1 and CDR2: MNHEY, SMNVEV (reference sequence). The CDR3 consists of 15 residues. The ends lost 3 bases at V and 0 bases at J; junction bases unmatched: 3.

The chain is built from TRBV5-1 and TRBJ2-7; 9 positions agree with TRBD2. Losses at the gene ends were 2 bases for V and 2 bases for J; bases not matched to a gene: 5. This CDR3 contains 15 residues. Per the germline V gene, CDR1 is SGHRS and CDR2 is YFSETQ. The DNA of the CDR3 is TGCGCCAGCAGCTTCCGACTAGCGGAGCCCTACGAGCAGTACTTC. It encodes CASSFRLAEPYEQYF.

The CDR3 reads CASSEMGPETYYNEKLFF. The CDR3 region has the DNA TGTGCCAGCAGTGAAATGGGTCCAGAGACTTACTATAATGAAAAACTGTTTTTT. The chain is built from TRBV6-1 and TRBJ1-4; D is ambiguous. V shed 2 bases and J shed 4 bases, with 20 bases lying between them. This CDR3 spans 18 amino acids. The germline V gene encodes CDR1 MNHNS and CDR2 SASEGT.

This clone was seen a single time. This chain uses TRBV7-2 with TRBJ2-1, with a possible D match to TRBD1 (5 bases). The CDR3 loop spans 14 amino acids. Per the germline V gene, CDR1 is SGHTA and CDR2 is FQGNSA. V was cut by 5 bases and J by 6 bases, with 14 bases left in between. For the CDR3, the DNA is TGTGCCAGCAGCCCATGGGGCTACCTCAATGAGCAGTTCTTC. It specifies CASSPWGYLNEQFF.

Remarks on this clone: The junction and the germline gene differ at one end; a read error may be behind it. The chain joins TRBV7-7 to TRBJ2-2; 9 bases line up with TRBD1. The CDR3 is made up of 15 amino acids. Germline assignment: CDR1 SSHAT and CDR2 FNYEAQ (reference sequence). The CDR3 region has the DNA TGTGCTAGCAGCTTTAGGACAGGGGCCACCGGGGAGCTGTTTTTT. Its translation: CASSFRTGATGELFF.

This chain links TRBV7-2 with TRBJ2-1; 9 positions match TRBD1. V dropped 3 bases and J dropped 3; count of bases not matched to a gene: 9. The CDR3 extends over 17 amino acids. Germline V gene data show CDR1 as SGHTA and CDR2 as FQGNSA. The CDR3 DNA is TGTGCCAGCAGCTTCCCGGGACAGGGCGCTTACTACAATGAGCAGTTCTTC. Translated, it gives CASSFPGQGAYYNEQFF.

To note about this clone: Within the sample, other DNA sequences also encode this same CDR3. V gene TRBV7-9 combines with J gene TRBJ2-2; D gene ambiguous. CDR1 is SEHNR, CDR2 FQNEAQ, per germline (reference sequence). Between the trimmed V and J ends, which lost 6 bases and 6 bases, there was a span of 5 bases. This CDR3 contains 11 residues. The CDR3: CASRSSGELFF. CDR3 in DNA: TGTGCCAGCAGAAGTTCCGGGGAGCTGTTTTTT.

This clone was seen once. This chain links TRBV10-3 with TRBJ2-7, with 10 bases matching TRBD1. Germline CDR1 ENHRY, CDR2 SYGVKD. The CDR3 has 17 residues. V shed 0 bases, J shed 2 bases, and the junction held 7 bases outside the gene matches. The CDR3 sequence is CAISESRGQGRPYEQYF. In DNA form, the CDR3 reads TGTGCCATCAGTGAGTCTAGGGGACAGGGGCGACCCTACGAGCAGTACTTC.

The chain couples TRBV2 to TRBJ2-7, with TRBD2 as a possible D gene (6 bases). The V gene's germline CDR1 is SNHLY and CDR2 FYNNEI. This CDR3 spans 15 amino acids. V lost 6 bases, J lost 6 bases, and 21 bases lay in between. This CDR3 reads CASSPRDLWPVEQYF. The CDR3 bases are TGTGCCAGCAGCCCCAGGGACTTGTGGCCCGTCGAGCAGTACTTC. Full variable domain (outside the CDR3, taken from reference TRBV2 and TRBJ2-7): EPEVTQTPSHQVTQMGQEVILRCVPISNHLYFYWYRQILGQKVEFLVSFYNNEISEKSEIFDDQFSVERPDGSNFTLKIRSTKLEDSAMYFCASSPRDLWPVEQYFGPGTRLTVT.

The rearrangement links TRBV7-9 to TRBJ1-5; D gene ambiguous. Trimming pared 4 bases from V and 5 bases from J, leaving 15 bases between. The CDR3 is 15 amino acids. The germline gives CDR1 SEHNR, CDR2 FQNEAQ (reference sequence). The chain's CDR3 is CASSSDGEPHQPQHF. The DNA for the CDR3 is TGTGCCAGCAGCTCGGACGGGGAACCGCATCAGCCCCAGCATTTT.

CDR3 sequence reads: CASSQDQGGELFF. In DNA form, the CDR3 reads TGCGCCAGCAGCCAAGATCAGGGCGGGGAGCTGTTTTTT. V and J are TRBV4-1 and TRBJ2-2, with D tentatively TRBD1 (5 bases). V was trimmed by 0 bases and J by 7 bases, leaving 6 bases between them. CDR1 is MGHRA and CDR2 is YSYEKL in the germline V gene. The CDR3 spans 13 residues.

The chain carries TRBV29-1 and TRBJ2-1; 8 bases line up with TRBD1. This CDR3 has 14 amino acids. J was trimmed by 1 base and V by 6 bases; bases with no gene match: 5. From germline, CDR1 is SQVTM and CDR2 ANQGSEA. CDR3 region: CSVRTGTSYNEQFF. CDR3 sequence (DNA): TGCAGCGTCAGGACAGGGACTTCCTACAATGAGCAGTTCTTC.

The rearrangement links TRBV10-2 to TRBJ2-1, with 10 bases aligning to TRBD1. CDR3 length: 14 residues. V lost 8 bases and J lost 4; bases outside the gene matches: 5. In germline, CDR1 is WSHSY, CDR2 SAAADI. The CDR3, as DNA: TGCGCCAGCGGGCCGGGACAGGGGTACAATGAGCAGTTCTTC. It translates to CASGPGQGYNEQFF.

The DNA of the CDR3 is TGTGCCAGCAGCGTGAGCAAGATTCTCCGACAGCAGCCGAACACTGAAGCTTTCTTT. Encoded protein: CASSVSKILRQQPNTEAFF. The chain recombines TRBV5-8 with TRBJ1-1, with a weak D call TRBD1 (5 bases). Germline-derived CDR1 and CDR2 are SGHTS and YDEGEE. Trimming removed 4 bases from V and 1 base from J, with 26 bases in between. CDR3 size: 19 residues.

The rearrangement uses TRBV2 and TRBJ2-3; D may be TRBD2 (5 bases). There are 14 residues in the CDR3. CDR1 and CDR2 from the germline V gene are SNHLY and FYNNEI. The V end was cut by 4 bases, the J end by 2 bases, with 10 bases between. The CDR3 spells CASSGLAVTDTQYF. CDR3 nucleotide sequence: TGTGCCAGCAGTGGTCTAGCCGTCACAGATACGCAGTATTTT.

V usage is TRBV29-1 and J usage is TRBJ2-1; 9 positions agree with TRBD1. There are 12 residues in the CDR3. CDR1 is SQVTM and CDR2 is ANQGSEA in the germline V gene. V lost 7 bases to trimming and J lost 8 bases; unmatched junction nucleotides: 6. The CDR3 DNA is TGCAGCGCCGGGACAGGGTGGGATGAGCAGTTCTTC. It is translated as CSAGTGWDEQFF.

The rearrangement joins TRBV6-5 to TRBJ1-5, with 7 bases matching TRBD1. The germline CDR1 and CDR2 sequences are MNHEY and SVGAGI. V shed 6 bases and J 6 bases; nucleotides not matched to a gene: 5. This CDR3 has 13 residues. Here the CDR3 DNA reads TGTGCCAGCAGCCAGGGACAGCTTCAGCCCCAGCATTTT. Amino acids: CASSQGQLQPQHF.

V usage is TRBV4-1 and J usage is TRBJ2-2; D remains ambiguous. V lost 0 bases to trimming and J lost 4 bases, with 12 bases between them. CDR1 and CDR2 (germline): MGHRA, YSYEKL. CDR3 length: 16 residues. CDR3 protein: CASSQDGDMITGELFF. CDR3 DNA sequence: TGCGCCAGCAGCCAAGACGGAGACATGATCACCGGGGAGCTGTTTTTT.

J is TRBJ2-7 and V is TRBV7-9; D ambiguous. CDR1 SEHNR and CDR2 FQNEAQ come from the germline V gene (reference sequence). Between the trimmed V and J ends, which lost 7 bases and 4 bases, there was a span of 26 bases. The CDR3 length is 17 residues. The CDR3 reads CASTRLSYRKTVYEQYF. The CDR3 DNA reads TGTGCCAGCACTCGCCTTTCGTACCGAAAGACCGTGTACGAGCAGTACTTC.

This clone was counted a few times. The chain carries TRBV7-9 and TRBJ2-1; tentatively, D is TRBD1 (5 bases). CDR3 size: 15 residues. Germline V gene data show CDR1 as SEHNR and CDR2 as FQNEAQ (reference sequence). The V end lost 1 base, the J end lost 5 bases, and 12 bases lay between the germline ends. This chain's CDR3 is CASSLDGGADNEQFF. The CDR3 DNA reads TGTGCCAGCAGCTTAGACGGTGGGGCAGACAATGAGCAGTTCTTC.